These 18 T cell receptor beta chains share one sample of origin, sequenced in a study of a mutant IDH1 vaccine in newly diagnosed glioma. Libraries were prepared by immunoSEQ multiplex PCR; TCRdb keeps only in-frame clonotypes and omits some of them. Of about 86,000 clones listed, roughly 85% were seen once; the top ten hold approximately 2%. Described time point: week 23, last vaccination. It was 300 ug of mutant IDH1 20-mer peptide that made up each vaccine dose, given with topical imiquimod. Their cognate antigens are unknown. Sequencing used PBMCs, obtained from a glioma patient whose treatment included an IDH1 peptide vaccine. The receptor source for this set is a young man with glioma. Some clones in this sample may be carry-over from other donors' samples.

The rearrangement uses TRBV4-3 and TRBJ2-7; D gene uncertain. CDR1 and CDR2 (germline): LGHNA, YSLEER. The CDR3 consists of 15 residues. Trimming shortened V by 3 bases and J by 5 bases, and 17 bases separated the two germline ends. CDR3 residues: CASSQSVVERNEQYF. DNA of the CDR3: TGCGCCAGCAGCCAGTCCGTGGTTGAACGGAACGAGCAGTACTTC.

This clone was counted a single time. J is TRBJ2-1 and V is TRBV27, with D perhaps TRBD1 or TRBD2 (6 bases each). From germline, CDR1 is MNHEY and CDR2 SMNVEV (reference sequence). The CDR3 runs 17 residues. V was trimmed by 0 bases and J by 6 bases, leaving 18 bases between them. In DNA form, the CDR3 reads TGTGCCAGCAGTTTATCCGTTTTTGGAGGGGGTGCCAATGAGCAGTTCTTC. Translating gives CASSLSVFGGGANEQFF.

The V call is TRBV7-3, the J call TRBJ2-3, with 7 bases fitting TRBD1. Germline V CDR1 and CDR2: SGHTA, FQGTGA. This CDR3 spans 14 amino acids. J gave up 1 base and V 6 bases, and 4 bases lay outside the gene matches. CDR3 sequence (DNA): TGTGCCAGCAGTCACAGGGGAGGCACAGATACGCAGTATTTT. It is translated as CASSHRGGTDTQYF.

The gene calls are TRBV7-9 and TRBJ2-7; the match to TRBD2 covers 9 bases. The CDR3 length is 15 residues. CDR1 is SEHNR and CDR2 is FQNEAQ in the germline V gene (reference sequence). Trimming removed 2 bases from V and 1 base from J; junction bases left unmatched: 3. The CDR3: CASSLSGGSSYEQYF. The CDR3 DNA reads TGTGCCAGCAGCTTAAGCGGGGGGTCTTCCTACGAGCAGTACTTC.

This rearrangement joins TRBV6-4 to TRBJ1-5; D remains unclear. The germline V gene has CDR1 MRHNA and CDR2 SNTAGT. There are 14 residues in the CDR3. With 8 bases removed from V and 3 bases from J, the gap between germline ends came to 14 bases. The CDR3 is CASSAEGFNQPQHF. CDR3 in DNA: TGTGCCAGCTCCGCGGAGGGTTTCAATCAGCCCCAGCATTTT.

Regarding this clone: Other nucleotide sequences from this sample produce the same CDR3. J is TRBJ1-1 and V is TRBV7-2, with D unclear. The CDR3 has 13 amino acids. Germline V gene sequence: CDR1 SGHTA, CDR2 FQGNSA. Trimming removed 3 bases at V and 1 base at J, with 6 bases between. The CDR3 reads CASSFSENTEAFF. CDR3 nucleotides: TGTGCCAGCAGCTTCTCTGAGAACACTGAAGCTTTCTTT.

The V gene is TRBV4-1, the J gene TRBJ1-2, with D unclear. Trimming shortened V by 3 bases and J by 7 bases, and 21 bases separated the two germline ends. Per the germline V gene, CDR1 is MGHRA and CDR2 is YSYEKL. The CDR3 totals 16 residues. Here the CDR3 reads CASSHEVEAVSIGYTF. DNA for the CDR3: TGCGCCAGCAGCCATGAGGTCGAGGCAGTATCTATTGGCTACACCTTC.

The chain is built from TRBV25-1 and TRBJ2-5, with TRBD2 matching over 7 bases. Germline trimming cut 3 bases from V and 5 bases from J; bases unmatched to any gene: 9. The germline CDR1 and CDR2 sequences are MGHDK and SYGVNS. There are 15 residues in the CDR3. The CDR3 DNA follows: TGTGCCAGCAGTGATCGGGACTACCCCAGGGAGACCCAGTACTTC. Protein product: CASSDRDYPRETQYF.

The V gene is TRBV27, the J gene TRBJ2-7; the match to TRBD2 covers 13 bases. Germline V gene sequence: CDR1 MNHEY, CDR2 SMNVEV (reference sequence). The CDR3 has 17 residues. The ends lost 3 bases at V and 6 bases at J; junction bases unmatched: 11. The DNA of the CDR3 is TGTGCCAGCAGTTTCCTGGGACTAGCGGGAAAGGAGGGCGAGCAGTACTTC. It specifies CASSFLGLAGKEGEQYF.

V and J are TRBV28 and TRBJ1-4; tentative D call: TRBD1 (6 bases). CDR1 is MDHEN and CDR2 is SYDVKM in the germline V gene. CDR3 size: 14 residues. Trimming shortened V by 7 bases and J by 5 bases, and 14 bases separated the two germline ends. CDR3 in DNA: TGTGCCAGCATCACCAGGGGAAGGAATGAAAAACTGTTTTTT. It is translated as CASITRGRNEKLFF.

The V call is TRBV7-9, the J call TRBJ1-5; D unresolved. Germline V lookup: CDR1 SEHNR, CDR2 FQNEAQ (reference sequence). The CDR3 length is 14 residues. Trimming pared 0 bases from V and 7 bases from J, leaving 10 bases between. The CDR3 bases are TGTGCCAGCAGCTTAGCAGGGTTTGGGCAGCCCCAGCATTTT. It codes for CASSLAGFGQPQHF.

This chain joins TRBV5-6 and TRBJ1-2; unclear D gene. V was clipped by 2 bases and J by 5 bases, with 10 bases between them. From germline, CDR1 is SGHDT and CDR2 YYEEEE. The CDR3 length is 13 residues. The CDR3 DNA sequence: TGTGCCAGCAGCTTAGGTGCCACTTATGGCTACACCTTC. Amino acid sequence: CASSLGATYGYTF.

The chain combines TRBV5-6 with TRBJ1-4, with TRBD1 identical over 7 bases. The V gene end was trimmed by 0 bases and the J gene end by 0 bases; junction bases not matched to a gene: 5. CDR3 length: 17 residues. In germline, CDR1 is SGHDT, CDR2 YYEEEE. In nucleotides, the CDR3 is TGTGCCAGCAGCTTGGGGCAGGGGGGTGCAACTAATGAAAAACTGTTTTTT. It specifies CASSLGQGGATNEKLFF.

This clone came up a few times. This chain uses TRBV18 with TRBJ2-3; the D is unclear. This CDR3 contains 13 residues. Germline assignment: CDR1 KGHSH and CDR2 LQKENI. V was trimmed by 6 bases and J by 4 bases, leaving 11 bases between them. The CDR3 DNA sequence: TGTGCCAGCTCTTCCCTAAACGCAGATACGCAGTATTTT. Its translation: CASSSLNADTQYF. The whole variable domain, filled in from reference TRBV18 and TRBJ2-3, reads NAGVMQNPRHLVRRRGQEARLRCSPMKGHSHVYWYRQLPEEGLKFMVYLQKENIIDESGMPKERFSAEFPKEGPSILRIQQVVRGDSAAYFCASSSLNADTQYFGPGTRLTVL.

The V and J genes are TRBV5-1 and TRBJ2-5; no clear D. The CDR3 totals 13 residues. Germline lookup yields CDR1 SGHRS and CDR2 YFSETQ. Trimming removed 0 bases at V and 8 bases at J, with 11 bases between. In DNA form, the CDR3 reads TGCGCCAGCAGCTTGGGGGGTAGAGCAACCCAGTACTTC. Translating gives CASSLGGRATQYF.

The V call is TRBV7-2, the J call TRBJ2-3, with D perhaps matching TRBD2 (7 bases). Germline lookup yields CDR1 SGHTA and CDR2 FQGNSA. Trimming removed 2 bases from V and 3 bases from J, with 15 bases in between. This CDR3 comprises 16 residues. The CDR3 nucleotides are TGTGCCAGCAGCTTAAGGGGCGGGGGCTCGACAGATACGCAGTATTTT. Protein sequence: CASSLRGGGSTDTQYF. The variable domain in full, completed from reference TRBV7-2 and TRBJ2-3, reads GAGVSQSPSNKVTEKGKDVELRCDPISGHTALYWYRQSLGQGLEFLIYFQGNSAPDKSGLPSDRFSAERTGGSVSTLTIQRTQQEDSAVYLCASSLRGGGSTDTQYFGPGTRLTVL.

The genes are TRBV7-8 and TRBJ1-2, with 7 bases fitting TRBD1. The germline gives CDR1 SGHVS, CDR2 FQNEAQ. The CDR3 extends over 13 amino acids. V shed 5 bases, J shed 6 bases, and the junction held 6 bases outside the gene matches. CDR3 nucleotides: TGTGCCAGCAGCATAAACAGGGGAGATGGCTACACCTTC. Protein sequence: CASSINRGDGYTF. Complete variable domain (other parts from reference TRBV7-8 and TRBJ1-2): GAGVSQSPRYKVAKRGQDVALRCDPISGHVSLFWYQQALGQGPEFLTYFQNEAQLDKSGLPSDRFFAERPEGSVSTLKIQRTQQEDSAVYLCASSINRGDGYTFGSGTRLTVV.

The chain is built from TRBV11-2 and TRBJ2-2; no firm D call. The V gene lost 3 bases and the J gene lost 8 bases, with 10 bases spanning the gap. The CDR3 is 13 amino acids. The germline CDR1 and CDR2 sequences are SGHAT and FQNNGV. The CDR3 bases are TGTGCCAGCAGCTTTGGGGTCGGGGGGGAGCTGTTTTTT. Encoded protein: CASSFGVGGELFF.